Listed below are T cell receptor beta chains from one sample, sequenced in a study of T-cell reconstitution after alpha-beta-depleted transplantation in children. TCRdb called the PCR reads again in MiXCR, with one record for every CDR3 protein. This table holds hundreds of thousands of distinct CDR3 sequences, 23% found once. The sequenced sample was PBMCs, mostly from graft donor cells, obtained 360 days after TCRalphabeta/CD19-depleted stem cell transplant. These receptors all come from a boy younger than two who had a stem cell transplant for acute myeloid leukemia, so the T cells may come from the graft donor. The CDR3 runs from the conserved cysteine through the conserved F or W. The D gene is left open where the match is weak. Size is omitted from some rows. Given values are once, few, many or a class for expanded clones.

J gene	clone size	D gene	V gene	CDR3 length	CDR3 DNA	CDR3 protein
TRBJ1-5	-	-	TRBV12-3/TRBV12-4	14	TGTGCCAGCAGTTTAACGGGGTCGTATCGGCCCCAGCATTTT	CASSLTGSYRPQHF
TRBJ2-3	few	TRBD1	TRBV7-3	16	TGTGCCAGCAGCTCAACCGGGACAGGGAGGGCAGATACGCAGTATTTT	CASSSTGTGRADTQYF
TRBJ2-7	-	-	TRBV7-6	15	TGTGCCAGCAGCCCAAGGGATCGCTTCTCCTACGAGCAGTACTTC	CASSPRDRFSYEQYF
TRBJ2-5	few	-	TRBV10-3	12	TGTGCCATAAGTGAACTTTGGGAGACCCAGTACTTC	CAISELWETQYF
TRBJ2-1	-	-	TRBV10-3	15	TGTGCCTTGGGAGGCCGGGACGGGAACTACAATGAGCAGTTCTTC	CALGGRDGNYNEQFF
TRBJ2-7	-	-	TRBV27	13	TGTGCCAGCAGCGAGGGTCTCCTCTACGAGCAGTACTTC	CASSEGLLYEQYF
TRBJ2-5	many	TRBD1	TRBV5-6	15	TGTGCCAGCAGCTCCGACAGGGGGCCTATAGAGACCCAGTACTTC	CASSSDRGPIETQYF
TRBJ2-5	-	TRBD2	TRBV4-2	16	TGTGCCAGCAGCTCCCGACTAGCGGGGGCTCAAGAGACCCAGTACTTC	CASSSRLAGAQETQYF
TRBJ2-1	-	TRBD2	TRBV27	14	TGTGCCAGCAGAAAGCTAGCGGGGGCCAATGAGCAGTTCTTC	CASRKLAGANEQFF
TRBJ2-1	many	-	TRBV7-3	15	TGTGCCAGCAGCTCCTCCTTCGGCTCCTACAATGAGCAGTTCTTC	CASSSSFGSYNEQFF
TRBJ1-5	-	TRBD1	TRBV6-2/TRBV6-3	15	TGTGCCAGCAGTTTGGACAGGGGGCTCCATCAGCACCAGCATTTT	CASSLDRGLHQHQHF
TRBJ2-2	many	TRBD1	TRBV6-2/TRBV6-3	18	TGTGCCAGCAGATACTCCCCGACCGGGACAGGGGGCCCCGGGGAGCTGTTTTTT	CASRYSPTGTGGPGELFF
TRBJ2-1	-	TRBD2	TRBV11-2	16	TGTGCCAGCAGCTTACCATGGACTAGCGGTGACAATGAGCAGTTCTTC	CASSLPWTSGDNEQFF
TRBJ2-3	many	-	TRBV20-1	16	TGCAGTGCTAGAGTCGCCCTAGGGGTGAACACAGATACGCAGTATTTT	CSARVALGVNTDTQYF
TRBJ2-5	-	-	TRBV20-1	16	TGCAGTGCTAGAGATCATCTTAGGTTTCTTCAAGAGACCCAGTACTTC	CSARDHLRFLQETQYF
TRBJ1-5	few	TRBD1	TRBV20-1	15	TGCAGTGCTAGAGATTACCCGACAGGGGGTCAGCCCCAGCATTTT	CSARDYPTGGQPQHF
TRBJ2-5	many	TRBD1	TRBV29-1	12	TGCAGCGTAGTTGGACAGGGGAGGACCCAGTACTTC	CSVVGQGRTQYF
TRBJ1-5	-	-	TRBV20-1	15	TGCAGTGCTAGAGATAGCGGGCAGGGAACTCAGCCCCAGCATTTT	CSARDSGQGTQPQHF
TRBJ2-1	-	-	TRBV28	16	TGTGCCAGCAGTTTCGCGACTAGATGGATCTACAATGAGCAGTTCTTC	CASSFATRWIYNEQFF
TRBJ2-5	-	TRBD2	TRBV20-1	12	TGCAGTGCTACTAGCGGAGGGGAGACCCAGTACTTC	CSATSGGETQYF
TRBJ1-1	-	-	TRBV29-1	13	TGCAGCGTTGAAGATCCGGCGGGACATCAAGCTTTCTTT	CSVEDPAGHQAFF
TRBJ2-7	-	-	TRBV12-3/TRBV12-4	12	TGTGCCAGCAGTCCCGAGGGGGGTGGGCAGTACTTC	CASSPEGGGQYF
TRBJ2-5	-	-	TRBV6-1	14	TGTGCCAGCAGGGTAGGAGGGGGTCGGGAGACCCAGTACTTC	CASRVGGGRETQYF
TRBJ2-3	-	-	TRBV4-2	16	TGTGCCAGCGGAAATATGGGGCTAGCGAATGCAGATACGCAGTATTTT	CASGNMGLANADTQYF
TRBJ1-2	-	TRBD1	TRBV28	13	TGTGCCAGCACCCTGACAGGGGCCTATGGCTACACCTTC	CASTLTGAYGYTF
TRBJ2-1	-	-	TRBV20-1	15	TGCAGTGCTAGAGATGGGGGACGGTGCTACAATGAGCAGTTCTTC	CSARDGGRCYNEQFF
TRBJ2-6	-	-	TRBV18	14	TGTGCCAGCTGCAGGGACTCTGGGGCCAACGTCCTGACTTTC	CASCRDSGANVLTF
TRBJ2-2	many	-	TRBV11-2	20	TGTGCCAGCAGCTTAGATTCAATGGACTCGTCGGGTTGGAACACCGGGGAGCTGTTTTTT	CASSLDSMDSSGWNTGELFF
TRBJ2-5	-	-	TRBV29-1	14	TGCAGCGTTGAAGAGGGGACCGGGGCGGAGACCCAGTACTTC	CSVEEGTGAETQYF
TRBJ2-1	-	-	TRBV3-1	16	TGTGCCAGCAGCCCCGTCGGGGGACAGCCGTACAATGAGCAGTTCTTC	CASSPVGGQPYNEQFF
TRBJ2-5	few	TRBD2	TRBV9	14	TGTGCCAGCAACGCAGGGAGGGCCCAAGAGACCCAGTACTTC	CASNAGRAQETQYF
TRBJ2-3	-	-	TRBV5-1	14	TGCGCCAGCAACCAAGTGACCGGCACAGATACGCAGTATTTT	CASNQVTGTDTQYF
TRBJ2-1	few	-	TRBV5-1	14	TGCGCCAGCACTGACCCCTGGCGTATCGATGAGCAGTTCTTC	CASTDPWRIDEQFF
TRBJ2-3	-	-	TRBV29-1	15	TGCAGCGTTGAGTCTCCCCGGACAACTACAGATACGCAGTATTTT	CSVESPRTTTDTQYF
TRBJ2-3	few	-	TRBV27	14	TGTGCCAGCAGTGAGGGGGGACACACAGATACGCAGTATTTT	CASSEGGHTDTQYF
TRBJ2-5	few	TRBD2	TRBV7-9	15	TGTGCCAGCAGCTTTGGGAGCGGGGGACAAGAGACCCAGTACTTC	CASSFGSGGQETQYF
TRBJ1-2	few	TRBD1	TRBV4-3	16	TGCGCCAGCAGCCAAGATTTTGAATGGGGACAGCGCGGCTACACCTTC	CASSQDFEWGQRGYTF
TRBJ2-5	many	-	TRBV29-1	13	TGCAGCGTTGAAGGGCAGGGGAGGATGGCCCAGTACTTC	CSVEGQGRMAQYF
TRBJ1-2	few	-	TRBV5-1	15	TGCGCCAGCAGCTTGGAGGCCAGACCAATCTATGGCTACACCTTC	CASSLEARPIYGYTF
TRBJ1-4	many	-	TRBV15	14	TGTGCCACCAGCAGAGATTTGGGCGGTGAAAAACTGTTTTTT	CATSRDLGGEKLFF
TRBJ2-1	few	-	TRBV7-2	15	TGTGCCAGCAGCTCGGGGGGCACGTCCTACAATGAGCAGTTCTTC	CASSSGGTSYNEQFF
TRBJ2-5	many	TRBD2	TRBV5-1	17	TGCGCCAGCAGCTTGTCACTTACTAGCGGGGGTGCAGAGACCCAGTACTTC	CASSLSLTSGGAETQYF
TRBJ2-7	-	-	TRBV7-2	14	TGTGCCAGCAGCTTAGGGCGGTTATACTACGAGCAGTACTTC	CASSLGRLYYEQYF
TRBJ2-1	many	TRBD2	TRBV5-5	15	TGTGCCAGCAGTTCTAGCGGGGGGGCCTCAAATGAGCAGTTCTTC	CASSSSGGASNEQFF
TRBJ2-7	-	-	TRBV20-1	16	TGCAGTGCTAGCCCCCTTAACCGCAGGGGATCCTACGAGCAGTACTTC	CSASPLNRRGSYEQYF
TRBJ1-1	few	TRBD1	TRBV20-1	15	TGCAGTGCTAGAGATCCCGAACAGGGGAAGACTGAAGCTTTCTTT	CSARDPEQGKTEAFF
TRBJ2-7	few	-	TRBV12-3/TRBV12-4	15	TGTGCCAGCACCCCTTATGGCCAGGGAGCCGGCGAGCAGTACTTC	CASTPYGQGAGEQYF
TRBJ2-7	-	-	TRBV6-5	15	TGTGCCAGCAGTTACTCGGGGACATTCCCCTACGAGCAGTACTTC	CASSYSGTFPYEQYF